The entry below describes one T cell receptor (beta chain). The sample belongs to a study of blood T cell repertoires in COVID-19. As originally analysed: Estimation of nucleated cell counts was performed using reference gene primer amplification. The repertoire was sequenced with immunoSEQ multiplex PCR; TCRdb's copy has only in-frame clones and lacks some. That table gives V, J and clone size, and the DNA gave D and trimming. The data show about 210,000 clones, 80% to 90% seen once. Sequenced sample: peripheral blood. This TCR was sampled from a woman aged 40-49 years with active or convalescent COVID-19.

CDR3 loop: CASSQEVTLTGRYGYTF. The CDR3 coding sequence is TGCGCCAGCAGCCAAGAAGTCACTTTGACAGGACGATATGGCTACACCTTC. The chain joins TRBV4-3 to TRBJ1-2; tentative D call: TRBD1 (6 bases). Deletions cut 0 bases from V and 5 bases from J, with 19 bases between. CDR3 length equals 17 residues. From germline, CDR1 is LGHNA and CDR2 YSLEER.